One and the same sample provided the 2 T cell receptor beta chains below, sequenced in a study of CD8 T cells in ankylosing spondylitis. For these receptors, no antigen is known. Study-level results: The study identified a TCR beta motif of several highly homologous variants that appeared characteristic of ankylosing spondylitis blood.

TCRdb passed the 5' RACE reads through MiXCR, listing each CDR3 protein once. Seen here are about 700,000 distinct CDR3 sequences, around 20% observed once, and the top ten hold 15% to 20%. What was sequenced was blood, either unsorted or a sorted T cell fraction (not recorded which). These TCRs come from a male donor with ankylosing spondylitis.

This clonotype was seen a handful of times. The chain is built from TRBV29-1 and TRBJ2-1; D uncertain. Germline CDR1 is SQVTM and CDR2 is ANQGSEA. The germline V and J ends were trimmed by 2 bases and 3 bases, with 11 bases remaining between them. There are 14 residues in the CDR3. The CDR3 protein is CSVEFPQDYNEQFF. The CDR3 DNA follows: TGCAGCGTTGAATTTCCTCAGGACTACAATGAGCAGTTCTTC.

The CDR3 DNA is TGTGCCAGCAGTTTAGCTCAGGGGTCGGGGGACACTGAAGCTTTCTTT. Translated: CASSLAQGSGDTEAFF. The chain joins TRBV12-3 or TRBV12-4 to TRBJ1-1, with D possibly TRBD1 on 6 matching bases. This CDR3 has 16 amino acids. V was cut by 0 bases and J by 3 bases, with 14 bases left in between.